These 18 T cell receptor beta chains originate from one sample sequenced in a study of Graves' ophthalmopathy and Graves' hyperthyroidism. The study amplified TCR beta CDR3 regions using RNA transcripts. RT-PCR was first run with HTBI primers, then multiplex PCR in a second round. TCRdb recomputed calls from the multiplex PCR reads with MiXCR, one row per CDR3 protein. Among 200,000 to 250,000 distinct CDR3 sequences, about 22% were seen once, and the ten largest hold 43%. The source material was peripheral blood. The receptor set was obtained from a woman aged 50 to 60 with Graves' ophthalmopathy.

There are many counts of this clonotype. The genes are TRBV28 and TRBJ2-7; TRBD1 matches 7 bases. Germline V gene lookup returns CDR1 MDHEN and CDR2 SYDVKM. J gave up 5 bases and V 4 bases, and 11 bases lay outside the gene matches. The CDR3 consists of 15 residues. DNA of the CDR3: TGTGCCAGCAGTTCCCCGTACAGGGGATTAAACGAGCAGTACTTC. Amino acids: CASSSPYRGLNEQYF.

In its sample, this clonotype was seen many times. J is TRBJ1-1 and V is TRBV12-3 or TRBV12-4; TRBD1 is a possible D gene (5 bases). Trimming removed 5 bases from V and 0 bases from J, with 7 bases in between. CDR3 length: 13 residues. The CDR3 sequence is CASSPRVNTEAFF. Here the CDR3 DNA reads TGTGCCAGCAGTCCCAGGGTGAACACTGAAGCTTTCTTT.

This clonotype was recorded at least ten times. J is TRBJ1-2 and V is TRBV6-1; D is perhaps TRBD1 (5 bases). Trimming removed 5 bases from V and 4 bases from J, with 14 bases in between. Germline V lookup: CDR1 MNHNS, CDR2 SASEGT. This CDR3 region has 14 residues. CDR3 sequence reads: CASSPLGHSYGYTF. The DNA of the CDR3 is TGTGCCAGCAGTCCCCTTGGACACTCCTATGGCTACACCTTC.

This clonotype was counted a few times. Since a much larger clone is just one base distant, this may be a read error. The rearrangement joins TRBV6-5 to TRBJ2-5; either TRBD1 or TRBD2 may supply D (6 bases each). V dropped 4 bases and J dropped 3 bases, with 15 bases sitting between them. This CDR3 has 15 residues. CDR1 and CDR2 from the germline V gene are MNHEY and SVGAGI. CDR3 nucleotide sequence: TGTGCCAGCAGTTTACCCCAAGGGGGGAAAGAGACCCAGTACTTC. It is translated as CASSLPQGGKETQYF.

This clonotype has a handful of counts. This chain links TRBV20-1 with TRBJ2-5, with D possibly matching TRBD2 (6 bases). V was cut by 1 base and J by 2 bases, with 14 bases left in between. From germline, CDR1 is DFQATT and CDR2 SNEGSKA (reference sequence). This CDR3 contains 15 residues. CDR3 region: CSARGGNDWQETQYF. In DNA form, the CDR3 reads TGCAGTGCTAGAGGCGGGAACGATTGGCAAGAGACCCAGTACTTC.

This clonotype occurred a few times. The chain has TRBV12-3 or TRBV12-4 and TRBJ1-2; D uncertain. This CDR3 contains 13 residues. Trimming removed 4 bases at V and 7 bases at J, with 13 bases between. CDR3 sequence (DNA): TGTGCCAGCAGTTCCAGACTTGATCCTGGCTACACCTTC. Residues: CASSSRLDPGYTF.

This clonotype appeared many times. The chain uses TRBV6-1 and TRBJ1-5; D unresolved. This CDR3 has 14 amino acids. The germline V gene encodes CDR1 MNHNS and CDR2 SASEGT. With 8 bases removed from V and 5 bases from J, the gap between germline ends came to 16 bases. The DNA for the CDR3 is TGTGCCAGCGCCCGACGGTGGGGTGATCAGCCCCAGCATTTT. It codes for CASARRWGDQPQHF.

The rearrangement joins TRBV11-2 to TRBJ2-5; 9 bases align to TRBD2. The germline CDR1 and CDR2 sequences are SGHAT and FQNNGV. The CDR3 runs 17 residues. V was pared by 7 bases and J by 4 bases, with 16 bases of the junction left unmatched. The CDR3 coding sequence is TGTGCCAGCACGAAATGGCGGGGGGGTCGGGGAGGAGAGACCCAGTACTTC. Translated: CASTKWRGGRGGETQYF.

This chain joins TRBV11-1 and TRBJ2-3, with TRBD2 as a possible D gene (5 bases). The V gene's germline CDR1 is SGHAT and CDR2 FQDESV (reference sequence). V was pared by 5 bases and J by 9 bases, with 21 bases between. The CDR3 is 15 residues long. The CDR3 nucleotides are TGTGCCAGCAGCCTGCTGGCAGGTACAACGGGGACGCAGTATTTT. Amino acids: CASSLLAGTTGTQYF.

The V gene is TRBV3-1, the J gene TRBJ1-1, with 8 bases aligning to TRBD1. Germline V CDR1 and CDR2: LGHDT, YNNKEL (reference sequence). Trimming at V came to 4 bases and at J to 0 bases, leaving 4 bases not matched to a gene. The CDR3 consists of 15 residues. The CDR3 DNA follows: TGTGCCAGCAGCCCGACGGACAGGGTGAACACTGAAGCTTTCTTT. It translates to CASSPTDRVNTEAFF.

At least ten counts were recorded for this clonotype. This chain links TRBV6-1 with TRBJ1-1; no clear D gene. This CDR3 has 14 residues. Deletions cut 7 bases from V and 1 base from J, with 13 bases between. Germline assignment: CDR1 MNHNS and CDR2 SASEGT. CDR3 loop: CASTRPLSNTEAFF. The CDR3 DNA reads as TGTGCCAGCACGCGGCCCCTTTCGAACACTGAAGCTTTCTTT.

This rearrangement joins TRBV12-3 or TRBV12-4 to TRBJ2-2; D remains ambiguous. The CDR3 extends over 15 amino acids. V lost 3 bases and J lost 4, with 12 bases in between. CDR3 in DNA: TGTGCCAGCAGTTTTTATAGAGCAACCACCGGGGAGCTGTTTTTT. Translation gives CASSFYRATTGELFF.

About this clonotype itself: A much larger clone sits a single nucleotide away, making a read error possible. The J gene is TRBJ1-1, the V gene TRBV29-1; no clear D gene. The CDR3 totals 15 residues. Germline CDR1 SQVTM, CDR2 ANQGSEA. The DNA of the CDR3 is TGCATCGTTGAGGATACGAACCCAATGAACACTGAAGCTTTCTTT. This codes for CIVEDTNPMNTEAFF.

The table lists this clonotype with many counts. In nucleotides, the CDR3 is TGTGCCAGCAGCTCGAACAGGGGATCCTACGAGCAGTACTTC. Amino acid sequence: CASSSNRGSYEQYF. J is TRBJ2-7 and V is TRBV7-2; 7 bases are a match to TRBD1. Germline V gives CDR1 SGHTA, CDR2 FQGNSA. V trimming: 4 bases; J trimming: 1 base; junction bases outside the gene matches: 4. The CDR3 covers 14 residues.

Many counts were recorded for this clonotype. The chain uses TRBV20-1 and TRBJ2-7, with 9 bases lining up with TRBD2. This CDR3 contains 14 residues. CDR1 and CDR2 from the germline V gene are DFQATT and SNEGSKA (reference sequence). J gave up 4 bases and V 5 bases, and 9 bases lay outside the gene matches. The CDR3 spells CSAQVAGVVYEQYF. CDR3 DNA: TGCAGTGCTCAGGTAGCGGGAGTGGTGTACGAGCAGTACTTC.

This clonotype was seen repeatedly, ten times or more. This chain joins TRBV27 and TRBJ2-7; D not resolved. The V end was cut by 4 bases, the J end by 4 bases, with 14 bases between. This CDR3 spans 14 amino acids. Germline V lookup: CDR1 MNHEY, CDR2 SMNVEV (reference sequence). The CDR3 sequence: CASSSTRAPYEQYF. CDR3 DNA: TGTGCCAGCAGTTCTACACGGGCCCCTTACGAGCAGTACTTC.

The sample holds many counts of this clonotype. This sequence joins TRBV10-3 and TRBJ2-2; the D call may be TRBD1 or TRBD2 (5 bases each). Germline-derived CDR1 and CDR2 are ENHRY and SYGVKD. V lost 10 bases and J lost 4, with 22 bases in between. The CDR3 sequence is 16 residues long. The CDR3 reads CATWGHGISGTGELFF. The CDR3 nucleotides are TGTGCCACGTGGGGCCACGGGATATCGGGCACCGGGGAGCTGTTTTTT.

In this sample, this clonotype turned up many times. The genes are TRBV7-2 and TRBJ2-7; 11 bases map to TRBD2. Germline values: CDR1 SGHTA, CDR2 FQGNSA. J lost 1 base, V lost 4 bases, and 3 bases had no gene match. The CDR3 runs 15 residues. DNA of the CDR3: TGTGCCAGCAGCTGGAGACTAGCGGGATCCTACGAGCAGTACTTC. Residues: CASSWRLAGSYEQYF.